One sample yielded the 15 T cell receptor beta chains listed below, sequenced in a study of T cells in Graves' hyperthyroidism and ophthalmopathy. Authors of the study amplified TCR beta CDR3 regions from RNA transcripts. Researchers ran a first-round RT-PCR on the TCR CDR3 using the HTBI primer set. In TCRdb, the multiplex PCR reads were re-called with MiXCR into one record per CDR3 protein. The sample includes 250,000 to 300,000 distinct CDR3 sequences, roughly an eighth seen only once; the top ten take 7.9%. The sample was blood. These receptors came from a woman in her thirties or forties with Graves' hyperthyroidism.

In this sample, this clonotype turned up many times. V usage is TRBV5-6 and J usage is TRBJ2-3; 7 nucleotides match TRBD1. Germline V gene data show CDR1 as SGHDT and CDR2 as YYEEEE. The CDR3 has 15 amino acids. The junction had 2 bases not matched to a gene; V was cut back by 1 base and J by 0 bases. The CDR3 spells CASSLSGQSTDTQYF. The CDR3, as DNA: TGTGCCAGCAGCTTGTCGGGACAGAGCACAGATACGCAGTATTTT.

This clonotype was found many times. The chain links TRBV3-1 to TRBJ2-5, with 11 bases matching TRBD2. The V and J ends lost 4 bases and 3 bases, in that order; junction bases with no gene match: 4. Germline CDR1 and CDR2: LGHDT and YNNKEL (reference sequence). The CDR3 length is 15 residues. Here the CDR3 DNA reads TGTGCCAGCAGCCCGACTAGCGGGGTCAAAGAGACCCAGTACTTC. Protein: CASSPTSGVKETQYF.

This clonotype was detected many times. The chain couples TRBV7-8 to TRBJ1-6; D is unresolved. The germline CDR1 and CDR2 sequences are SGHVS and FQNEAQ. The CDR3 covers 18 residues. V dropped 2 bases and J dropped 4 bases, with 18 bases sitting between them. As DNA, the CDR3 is TGTGCCAGCAGCTTATCCCACCTGACGGCGGGTTATAATTCACCCCTCCACTTT. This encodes CASSLSHLTAGYNSPLHF. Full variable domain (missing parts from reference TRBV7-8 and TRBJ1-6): GAGVSQSPRYKVAKRGQDVALRCDPISGHVSLFWYQQALGQGPEFLTYFQNEAQLDKSGLPSDRFFAERPEGSVSTLKIQRTQQEDSAVYLCASSLSHLTAGYNSPLHFGNGTRLTVT.

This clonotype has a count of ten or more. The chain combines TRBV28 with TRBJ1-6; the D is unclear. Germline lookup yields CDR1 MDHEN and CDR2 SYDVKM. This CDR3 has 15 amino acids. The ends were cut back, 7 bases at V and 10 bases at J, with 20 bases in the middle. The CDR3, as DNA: TGTGCCAGCATCAGTGGTAGACACGAGTCCTCACCCCTCCACTTT. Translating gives CASISGRHESSPLHF.

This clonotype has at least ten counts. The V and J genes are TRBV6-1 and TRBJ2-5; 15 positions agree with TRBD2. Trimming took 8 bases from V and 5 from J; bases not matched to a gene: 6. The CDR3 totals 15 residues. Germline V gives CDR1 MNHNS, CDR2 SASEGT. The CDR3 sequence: CASHGLAGGGETQYF. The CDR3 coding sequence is TGTGCCAGCCACGGACTAGCGGGAGGGGGGGAGACCCAGTACTTC.

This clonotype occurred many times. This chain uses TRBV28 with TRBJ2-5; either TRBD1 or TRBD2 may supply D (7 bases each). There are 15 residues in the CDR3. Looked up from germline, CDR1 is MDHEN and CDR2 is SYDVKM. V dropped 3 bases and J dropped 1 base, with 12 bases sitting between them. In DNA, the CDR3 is TGTGCCAGCAGTTTCCAGGGGGGGGGCCAAGAGACCCAGTACTTC. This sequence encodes CASSFQGGGQETQYF.

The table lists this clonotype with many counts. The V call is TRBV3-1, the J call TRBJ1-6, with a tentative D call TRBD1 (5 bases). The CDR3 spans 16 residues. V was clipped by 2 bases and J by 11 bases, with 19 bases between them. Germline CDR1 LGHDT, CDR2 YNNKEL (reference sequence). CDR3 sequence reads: CASSQRLAGLMAPLHF. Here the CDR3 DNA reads TGTGCCAGCAGCCAAAGATTGGCAGGGCTTATGGCACCCCTCCACTTT.

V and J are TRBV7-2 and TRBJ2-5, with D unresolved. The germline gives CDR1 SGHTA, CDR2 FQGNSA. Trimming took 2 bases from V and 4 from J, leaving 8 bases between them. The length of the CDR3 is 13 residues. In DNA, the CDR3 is TGTGCCAGCAGCTTATTCACGGGAGAGACCCAGTACTTC. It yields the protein CASSLFTGETQYF.

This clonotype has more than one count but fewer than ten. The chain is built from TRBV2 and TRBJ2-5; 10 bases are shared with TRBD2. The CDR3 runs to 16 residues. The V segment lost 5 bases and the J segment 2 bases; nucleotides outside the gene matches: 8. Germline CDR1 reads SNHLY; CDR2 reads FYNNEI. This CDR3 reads CASSTSGGELQETQYF. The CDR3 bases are TGTGCCAGCAGTACCAGCGGGGGGGAGTTGCAAGAGACCCAGTACTTC.

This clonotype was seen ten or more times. The CDR3, as DNA: TGTGCCATCAGTGACCCCAGGGCGAACACTGAAGCTTTCTTT. It encodes CAISDPRANTEAFF. The V call is TRBV10-3, the J call TRBJ1-1; maybe TRBD1 (5 bases). V was shortened by 3 bases and J by 1 base, with 9 bases between the two germline ends. Germline V CDR1 and CDR2: ENHRY, SYGVKD. CDR3 size: 14 residues.

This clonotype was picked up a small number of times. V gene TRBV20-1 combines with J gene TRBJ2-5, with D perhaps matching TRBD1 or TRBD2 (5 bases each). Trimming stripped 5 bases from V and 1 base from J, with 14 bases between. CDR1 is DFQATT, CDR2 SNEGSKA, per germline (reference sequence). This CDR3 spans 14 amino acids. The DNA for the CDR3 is TGCAGTGCTGCCACCGGGACCTTCCAAGAGACCCAGTACTTC. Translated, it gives CSAATGTFQETQYF.

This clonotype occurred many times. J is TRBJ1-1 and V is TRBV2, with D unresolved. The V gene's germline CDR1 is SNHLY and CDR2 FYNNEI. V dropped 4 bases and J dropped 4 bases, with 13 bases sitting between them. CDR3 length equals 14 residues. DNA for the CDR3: TGTGCCAGCAGTGGGAGGGAGCGGGGCACTGAAGCTTTCTTT. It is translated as CASSGRERGTEAFF.

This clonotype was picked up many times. The CDR3 DNA sequence: TGTGCCAGCAGTCGAGGACAGGGGGTCGAAGTAAGGACCTTC. Amino acid sequence: CASSRGQGVEVRTF. The genes are TRBV28 and TRBJ1-2; 10 positions agree with TRBD1. This CDR3 has 14 amino acids. V was clipped by 5 bases and J by 14 bases; unmatched bases: 14. Per the germline V gene, CDR1 is MDHEN and CDR2 is SYDVKM.

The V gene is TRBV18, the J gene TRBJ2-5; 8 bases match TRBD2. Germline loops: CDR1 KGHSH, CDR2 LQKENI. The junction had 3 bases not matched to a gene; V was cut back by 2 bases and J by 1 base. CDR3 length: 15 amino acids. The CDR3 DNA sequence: TGTGCCAGCTCACCATTCGGGGGGGGCCAAGAGACCCAGTACTTC. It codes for CASSPFGGGQETQYF.

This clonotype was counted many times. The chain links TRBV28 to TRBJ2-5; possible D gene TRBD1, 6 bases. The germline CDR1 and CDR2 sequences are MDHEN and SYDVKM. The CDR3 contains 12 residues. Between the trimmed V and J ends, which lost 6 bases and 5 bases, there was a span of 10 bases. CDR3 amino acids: CASREGDETQYF. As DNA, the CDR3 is TGTGCCAGCAGAGAGGGGGATGAGACCCAGTACTTC.